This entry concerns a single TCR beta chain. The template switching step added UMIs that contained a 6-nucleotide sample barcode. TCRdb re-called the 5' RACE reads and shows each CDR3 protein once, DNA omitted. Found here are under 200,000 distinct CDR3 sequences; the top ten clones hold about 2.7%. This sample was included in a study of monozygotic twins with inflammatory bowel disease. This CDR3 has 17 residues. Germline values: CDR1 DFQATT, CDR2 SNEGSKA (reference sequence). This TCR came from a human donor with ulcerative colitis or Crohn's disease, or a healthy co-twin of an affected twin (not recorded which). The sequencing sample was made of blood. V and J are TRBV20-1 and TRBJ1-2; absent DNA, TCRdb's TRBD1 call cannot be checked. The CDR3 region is CSARDRLSGRLIYGYTF.